Shown below are 22 T cell receptor beta chains from a single sample sequenced in a study of identical twins. MiXCR, run by TCRdb on the 5' RACE reads, gives a single entry per CDR3 protein. The sample has 650,000 to 750,000 distinct CDR3 sequences, 21% seen once. These same records also appear under a second study, on T cells expressing NK-cell markers.

The sequenced sample consisted of PBMCs. Every receptor here comes from a woman aged 18-29 years in good health.

The V call is TRBV12-3 or TRBV12-4, the J call TRBJ1-1, with 8 bases identical to TRBD1. This CDR3 region has 14 residues. V lost 4 bases and J lost 2; bases outside the gene matches: 3. This CDR3 is CASSWTGQNTEAFF. The CDR3 DNA reads as TGTGCCAGCAGTTGGACAGGGCAAAACACTGAAGCTTTCTTT.

This clonotype has just a few counts. J is TRBJ1-6 and V is TRBV20-1; D ambiguous. The CDR3 spans 15 residues. Trimming shortened V by 2 bases and J by 6 bases, and 14 bases separated the two germline ends. Per germline, CDR1 DFQATT and CDR2 SNEGSKA (reference sequence). The CDR3 bases are TGCAGTGCTAGACCAACCCTGAGCCCTAATTCACCCCTCCACTTT. Its protein product is CSARPTLSPNSPLHF.

Only a few counts were recorded for this clonotype. This chain connects TRBV5-1 to TRBJ2-3; D call uncertain. The V end lost 2 bases, the J end lost 0 bases, and 7 bases lay between the germline ends. From germline, CDR1 is SGHRS and CDR2 YFSETQ. This CDR3 comprises 14 residues. The CDR3 reads CASSFLGSTDTQYF. CDR3 nucleotides: TGCGCCAGCAGCTTCCTCGGTAGCACAGATACGCAGTATTTT.

The DNA for the CDR3 is TGTGCCAGCGCTGACCAGGGACTGACGTCGGAGACCCAGTACTTC. This encodes CASADQGLTSETQYF. This chain connects TRBV11-2 to TRBJ2-5; weak D call: TRBD2 (6 bases). Germline V gene sequence: CDR1 SGHAT, CDR2 FQNNGV. V was trimmed by 8 bases and J by 5 bases, leaving 21 bases between them. The CDR3 sequence is 15 residues long.

The V gene is TRBV10-3, the J gene TRBJ1-3; D might be TRBD1 (5 bases). V lost 6 bases and J 3 bases, leaving 12 bases between the germline ends. Germline V CDR1 and CDR2: ENHRY, SYGVKD. The length of the CDR3 is 14 residues. CDR3 in amino acids: CAIRGGTLGNTIYF. The CDR3 coding sequence is TGTGCCATCAGGGGTGGGACTCTTGGAAACACCATATATTTT.

This sequence joins TRBV24-1 and TRBJ2-3; D perhaps matches TRBD2 (6 bases). V dropped 4 bases and J dropped 6 bases, with 16 bases sitting between them. The CDR3 runs to 15 residues. CDR1 KGHDR and CDR2 SFDVKD come from the germline V gene. The CDR3, as DNA: TGTGCCACCAGTGAGGGTTCTAGCGTGAGGGATACGCAGTATTTT. This sequence encodes CATSEGSSVRDTQYF.

This clonotype was observed a handful of times. V is TRBV20-1 and J is TRBJ2-7, with a possible D match to TRBD2 (5 bases). The V gene lost 5 bases and the J gene lost 2 bases, with 13 bases spanning the gap. Germline-derived CDR1 and CDR2 are DFQATT and SNEGSKA (reference sequence). The CDR3 runs to 13 residues. CDR3 sequence (DNA): TGCAGTGCTTCGGTTGGAGGAACCTACGAGCAGTACTTC. Translation gives CSASVGGTYEQYF.

This clonotype was seen a handful of times. The chain recombines TRBV5-1 with TRBJ1-2; D ambiguous. This CDR3 contains 14 residues. Per the germline V gene, CDR1 is SGHRS and CDR2 is YFSETQ. V was cut by 4 bases and J by 2 bases, with 12 bases left in between. The CDR3 nucleotides read TGCGCCAGCAGCCTAGATGGGATCAACTATGGCTACACCTTC. It translates to CASSLDGINYGYTF.

V is TRBV6-2 or TRBV6-3 and J is TRBJ2-1; 10 bases align to TRBD2. The germline CDR1 and CDR2 sequences are MNHEY and SVGEGT. The CDR3 covers 15 residues. The junction had 6 bases not matched to a gene; V was cut back by 5 bases and J by 5 bases. The CDR3: CASSGLAANHNEQFF. The CDR3 coding sequence is TGTGCCAGCAGTGGACTAGCGGCCAACCACAATGAGCAGTTCTTC.

The rearrangement joins TRBV7-9 to TRBJ1-2; D might be TRBD1 (6 bases). This CDR3 spans 13 amino acids. V dropped 5 bases and J dropped 5 bases, with 12 bases sitting between them. CDR1 and CDR2 from the germline V gene are SEHNR and FQNEAQ (reference sequence). CDR3 coding DNA: TGTGCCAGCAGCGAAACAGGGTTATATGGCTACACCTTC. It yields the protein CASSETGLYGYTF.

The rearrangement links TRBV20-1 to TRBJ2-6, with a weak D call TRBD1 (5 bases). The CDR3 totals 14 residues. V lost 6 bases and J 2 bases, leaving 11 bases between the germline ends. The germline V gene encodes CDR1 DFQATT and CDR2 SNEGSKA (reference sequence). CDR3 in DNA: TGCAGTGCGCCAACAGGTGCTGGGGCCAACGTCCTGACTTTC. The encoded protein is CSAPTGAGANVLTF.

The chain uses TRBV6-2 or TRBV6-3 and TRBJ2-2; 10 bases map to TRBD1. After removal of 4 bases from V and 4 bases from J, the junction contained 6 bases not matched to a gene. The CDR3 is made up of 16 amino acids. CDR1 and CDR2 from the germline V gene are MNHEY and SVGEGT. The CDR3 DNA is TGTGCCAGCAGTTTTAGGGACAGGGGTCGCACCGGGGAGCTGTTTTTT. Translation gives CASSFRDRGRTGELFF.

V and J are TRBV9 and TRBJ1-2; no clear D. V was trimmed by 3 bases and J by 7 bases, leaving 4 bases between them. The CDR3 totals 10 residues. CDR1 is SGDLS, CDR2 YYNGEE, per germline. The CDR3 bases are TGTGCCAGCAGCGGGTTTGGCTACACCTTC. This translates into CASSGFGYTF.

This rearrangement joins TRBV6-1 to TRBJ1-4; 8 bases match TRBD1. The germline CDR1 and CDR2 sequences are MNHNS and SASEGT. V lost 5 bases to trimming and J lost 8 bases; unmatched junction nucleotides: 10. The CDR3 loop spans 15 amino acids. The CDR3 DNA reads TGTGCCAGCAGTCCCCGCAGGGGGCTCATGGAAAAACTGTTTTTT. Its protein is CASSPRRGLMEKLFF.

This clonotype was detected only a few times. V usage is TRBV20-1 and J usage is TRBJ1-6, with a possible D match to TRBD1 (6 bases). This CDR3 contains 15 residues. Trimming shortened V by 5 bases and J by 10 bases, and 21 bases separated the two germline ends. Germline V gene lookup returns CDR1 DFQATT and CDR2 SNEGSKA (reference sequence). This chain's CDR3 is CSASLGTQGRSPLHF. The CDR3 region has the DNA TGCAGTGCTTCCCTCGGGACTCAGGGGCGGTCACCCCTCCACTTT.

This clonotype has a count of ten or more. V and J are TRBV29-1 and TRBJ2-1; tentative D call: TRBD2 (6 bases). This CDR3 region has 12 residues. Germline loops: CDR1 SQVTM, CDR2 ANQGSEA. Trimming cost V 4 bases and J 8 bases, with 12 bases left between them. The CDR3 sequence is CSVGLAKDEQFF. The CDR3 DNA sequence: TGCAGCGTTGGTCTAGCGAAGGATGAGCAGTTCTTC.

The table lists this clonotype with many counts. This rearrangement joins TRBV6-1 to TRBJ2-5; no reliable D call. The V and J ends lost 6 bases and 3 bases respectively, with 20 bases between them. This CDR3 has 16 residues. Looked up from germline, CDR1 is MNHNS and CDR2 is SASEGT. The CDR3 region is CASSRSNPAHEETQYF. The CDR3 DNA sequence: TGTGCCAGCAGCCGTAGTAACCCCGCGCACGAAGAGACCCAGTACTTC.

The chain employs TRBV7-2 and TRBJ2-2; 13 nucleotides match TRBD2. This CDR3 has 16 residues. The ends lost 5 bases at V and 6 bases at J; junction bases unmatched: 6. The germline V gene has CDR1 SGHTA and CDR2 FQGNSA. The CDR3 region has the DNA TGTGCCAGCAGCAAGGGACTAGCGGGATATGCCGGGGAGCTGTTTTTT. Its protein product is CASSKGLAGYAGELFF.

In nucleotides, the CDR3 is TGTGCCAGCAGTTTTAATTGGGCAAATCAGCCCCAGCATTTT. Translation gives CASSFNWANQPQHF. V is TRBV12-3 or TRBV12-4 and J is TRBJ1-5; D ambiguous. This CDR3 comprises 14 residues. Trimming took 3 bases from V and 4 from J, leaving 10 bases between them.

This clonotype occurred a few times. This chain links TRBV20-1 with TRBJ2-1, with TRBD1 identical over 9 bases. V lost 5 bases and J lost 6; bases outside the gene matches: 5. CDR3 length: 13 residues. Germline CDR1 is DFQATT and CDR2 is SNEGSKA (reference sequence). The CDR3 bases are TGCAGTGCTGCCGGGACAGGGTCCAATGAGCAGTTCTTC. This translates into CSAAGTGSNEQFF.

The chain recombines TRBV7-2 with TRBJ2-1, with TRBD2 matching over 9 bases. The V gene's germline CDR1 is SGHTA and CDR2 FQGNSA. CDR3 length: 14 residues. Trimming at V came to 4 bases and at J to 6 bases, leaving 4 bases not matched to a gene. In DNA form, the CDR3 reads TGTGCCAGCAGCTCCAGACTAGCGGCCAATGAGCAGTTCTTC. It translates to CASSSRLAANEQFF.

The chain has TRBV7-2 and TRBJ1-2; D remains unclear. V lost 4 bases to trimming and J lost 3 bases, with 9 bases between them. The CDR3 length is 13 residues. Germline V gene lookup returns CDR1 SGHTA and CDR2 FQGNSA. In nucleotides, the CDR3 is TGTGCCAGCAGCTCATACGGTGACTATGGCTACACCTTC. Its protein is CASSSYGDYGYTF.